This TCR beta chain was recovered during a study of cytomegalovirus exposure and HLA in healthy donors. Turning to the study itself: Earlier work reported 117 million unique TCR beta sequences from about 200 million T cells. Study outcomes and limitations: No immune exposure information besides CMV serostatus was available. Sequencing artifact likely explains a cluster of highly shared sequence variants. Most CMV-associated TCR beta chains were later found to appear HLA-restricted.

PCR employed 60 Vbeta and 13 Jbeta primers. Here immunoSEQ multiplex PCR was the method, and the copy in TCRdb shows in-frame clones only, minus some. The table shows around 210,000 clones, with around 80% occurring only once. V shed 4 bases, J shed 4 bases, and the junction held 9 bases outside the gene matches. This CDR3 is 15 amino acids long. Germline lookup yields CDR1 SGHNT and CDR2 YENEEA. About this clone: Its antigen is not identified.

Sample: PBMCs. The genes are TRBV11-3 and TRBJ1-1; TRBD1 matches at 7 bases. The clonotype was recovered from a boy aged 10-17 years in good health and CMV-seronegative. The DNA of the CDR3 is TGTGCCAGCAGCTCCGAACAGGGGCTGGGCACTGAAGCTTTCTTT. Its translation: CASSSEQGLGTEAFF.